These 2 T cell receptor beta chains share one sample of origin, sequenced in a study of T cells of healthy individuals. TCRdb used MiXCR to reprocess the 5' RACE reads, holding one entry per CDR3 protein. The sample contains over 40,000 distinct CDR3 sequences, 3.5% to 5.5% of which appear only once. These receptor sequences come from a human donor in good health.

This clonotype was observed at least ten times. The rearrangement uses TRBV29-1 and TRBJ2-3; 8 bases map to TRBD2. The germline gives CDR1 SQVTM, CDR2 ANQGSEA. Trimming took 0 bases from V and 4 from J; bases not matched to a gene: 6. This CDR3 is built from 15 residues. This chain's CDR3 is CSVEEVPGRADTQYF. The DNA of the CDR3 is TGCAGCGTTGAAGAGGTTCCCGGGAGGGCAGATACGCAGTATTTT.

This clonotype was found many times. The J gene is TRBJ2-1, the V gene TRBV11-2; TRBD1 is a possible D gene (5 bases). The CDR3 sequence is 13 residues long. V dropped 3 bases and J dropped 6 bases, with 9 bases sitting between them. From germline, CDR1 is SGHAT and CDR2 FQNNGV. The CDR3, as DNA: TGTGCCAGCAGCTTGGGGCACGGCAATGAGCAGTTCTTC. It encodes CASSLGHGNEQFF.